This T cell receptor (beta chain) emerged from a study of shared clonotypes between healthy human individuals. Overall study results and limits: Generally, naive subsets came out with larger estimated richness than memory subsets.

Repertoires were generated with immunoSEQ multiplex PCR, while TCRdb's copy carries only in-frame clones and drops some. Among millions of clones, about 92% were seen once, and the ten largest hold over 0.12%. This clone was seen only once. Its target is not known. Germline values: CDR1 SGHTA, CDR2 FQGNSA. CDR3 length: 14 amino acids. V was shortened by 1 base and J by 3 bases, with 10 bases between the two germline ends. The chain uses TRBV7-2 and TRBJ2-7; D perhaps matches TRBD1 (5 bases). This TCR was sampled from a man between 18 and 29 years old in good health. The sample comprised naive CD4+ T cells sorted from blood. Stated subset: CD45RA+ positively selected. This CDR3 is CASSLEQGYYEQYF. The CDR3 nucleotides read TGTGCCAGCAGCTTAGAGCAGGGCTACTACGAGCAGTACTTC.